This T cell receptor beta chain was identified during a study of cytomegalovirus exposure and HLA in healthy donors. As regards this clone: Its antigen is undetermined.

This CDR3 has 18 residues. Germline CDR1 MDHEN, CDR2 SYDVKM. Losses at the gene ends were 3 bases for V and 0 bases for J; bases not matched to a gene: 10. The PCR contained 60 Vbeta and 13 Jbeta primers. The method was immunoSEQ multiplex PCR; TCRdb's version includes in-frame clones alone and lacks a portion of them. This table holds roughly 110,000 clones, approximately 73% found once. General observations from the study: Reports state that TCR beta sequences accurately predicted most subjects' HLA-A and HLA-B alleles. The only immune exposure information that was available was CMV serostatus. The likely explanation for a cluster of highly shared sequence variants was sequencing artifact.

Nominal health characterized the donors when sampled, though unrecorded immune exposures were likely. V gene TRBV28 combines with J gene TRBJ2-1; the match to TRBD2 covers 8 bases. The material sequenced was PBMCs. The clonotype comes from a man aged 25-45 years in good health and CMV-seronegative. CDR3 in DNA: TGTGCCAGCAGTTTGGACCCACTAGCGGAGTCCTCCTACAATGAGCAGTTCTTC. This gives the protein CASSLDPLAESSYNEQFF.